This record covers a single TCR beta chain. Its antigen is unidentified. The sample originates from a study of beta chain features in type 1 diabetes. Study-level findings and limits: No resolution was reached here on whether HLA type influences TCRB rearrangement.

The study reverse transcribed the entire isolated RNA, so it sequenced expressed TCRB transcripts. Sequencing was performed with immunoSEQ multiplex PCR; in TCRdb, only in-frame clones are kept and a portion is missing. The sample carries about half a million clones, 30% recorded once. V was cut by 3 bases and J by 4 bases, with 14 bases left in between. In germline, CDR1 is SNHLY, CDR2 FYNNEI. The CDR3 sequence is 15 residues long. The rearrangement joins TRBV2 to TRBJ2-3; perhaps TRBD2 as D (6 bases). The TCR originated in a man aged 18 to 30 in good health. The sample consisted of naive CD4+ T cells from blood. Here the CDR3 reads CASSEEGGAADTQYF. The CDR3 DNA reads TGTGCCAGCAGTGAGGAGGGAGGAGCGGCAGATACGCAGTATTTT.